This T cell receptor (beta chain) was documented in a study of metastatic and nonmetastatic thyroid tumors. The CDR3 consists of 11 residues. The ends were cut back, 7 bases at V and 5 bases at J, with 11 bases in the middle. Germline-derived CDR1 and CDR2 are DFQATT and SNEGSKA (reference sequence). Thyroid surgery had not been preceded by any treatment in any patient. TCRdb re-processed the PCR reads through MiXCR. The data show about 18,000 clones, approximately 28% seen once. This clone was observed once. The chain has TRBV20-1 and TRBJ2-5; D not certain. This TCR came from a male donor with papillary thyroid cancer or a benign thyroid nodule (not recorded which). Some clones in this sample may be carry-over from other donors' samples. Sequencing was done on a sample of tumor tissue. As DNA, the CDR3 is TGCAGTGGTGAGGTTGGCGAGACCCAGTACTTC. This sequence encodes CSGEVGETQYF.